Listed here is a single T cell receptor (beta chain). Its antigen is not known. This specimen comes from a study of blood T cells in healthy people across ages. Findings of the study overall: A strong correlation between TCR beta diversity and naive T cell percentage was seen.

Primers used in a second PCR of about 6 to 11 cycles were a sample-barcoded 5' primer and a J-beta primer mix. TCRdb recomputed calls from the 5' RACE reads with MiXCR, one row per CDR3 protein. The top ten clones hold roughly 26% of a sample with nearly 800,000 distinct CDR3 sequences, roughly three fifths of them seen once. This CDR3 spans 14 amino acids. V was cut by 3 bases and J by 1 base, with 9 bases left in between. The germline V gene encodes CDR1 SGDLS and CDR2 YYNGEE. The origin of this receptor is a man aged 35-49 years in good health. The chain couples TRBV9 to TRBJ2-3; D remains unclear. The sequencing sample was made of blood. CDR3 in amino acids: CASSGDTGTDTQYF. The CDR3 DNA sequence: TGTGCCAGCAGCGGAGACACAGGCACAGATACGCAGTATTTT.